Below, 31 T cell receptor beta chains from the same sample are listed, as sequenced in a study of T cells after yellow fever vaccination. TCRdb used MiXCR to reprocess the 5' RACE reads, holding one entry per CDR3 protein. The repertoire has 150,000 to 200,000 distinct CDR3 sequences, 11% of them found once; the top ten carry 30% to 45%. The material sequenced was CD8+ T cells sorted from PBMCs, taken 15 days after the yellow fever booster vaccination. These receptors originate from a man younger than 30 who received the YFV17D yellow fever vaccine.

A few counts support this clonotype. V is TRBV20-1 and J is TRBJ2-7, with 12 bases aligning to TRBD1. This CDR3 region has 15 residues. CDR1 DFQATT and CDR2 SNEGSKA come from the germline V gene (reference sequence). Trimming cost V 3 bases and J 4 bases; bases outside gene matches: 7. The CDR3 region has the DNA TGCAGTGCTAGCCACGGGACAGGGGGCTCGTACGAGCAGTACTTC. It codes for CSASHGTGGSYEQYF.

In its sample, this clonotype was seen a few times. This rearrangement joins TRBV29-1 to TRBJ2-7, with 7 nucleotides matching TRBD2. This CDR3 contains 14 residues. J was trimmed by 0 bases and V by 4 bases; bases with no gene match: 6. Germline V gene data show CDR1 as SQVTM and CDR2 as ANQGSEA. CDR3 protein: CSVVSGDGSYEQYF. CDR3 bases: TGCAGCGTTGTGAGCGGGGATGGCTCCTACGAGCAGTACTTC.

This clonotype was seen only a few times. This chain's CDR3 is CASSGRAGGESEAFF. The CDR3 nucleotides read TGCGCCAGCAGCGGTCGTGCAGGGGGCGAATCTGAAGCTTTCTTT. The V call is TRBV5-1, the J call TRBJ1-1, with 8 positions matching TRBD1. Per germline, CDR1 SGHRS and CDR2 YFSETQ. The CDR3 is 15 amino acids. Trimming removed 4 bases from V and 6 bases from J; junction bases left unmatched: 11.

This clonotype was seen a few times. The chain joins TRBV6-6 to TRBJ2-1, with a weak D call TRBD1 (6 bases). CDR3 length: 16 residues. Germline-derived CDR1 and CDR2 are MNHNY and SVGAGI (reference sequence). V lost 0 bases, J lost 2 bases, and 11 bases lay in between. The CDR3 sequence: CASSYSTDSTYNEQFF. CDR3 sequence (DNA): TGTGCCAGCAGTTACTCCACGGACAGCACCTACAATGAGCAGTTCTTC.

This clonotype was seen repeatedly, ten times or more. J is TRBJ2-1 and V is TRBV12-5, with 11 bases identical to TRBD2. V shed 1 base and J 13 bases; nucleotides not matched to a gene: 3. Germline assignment: CDR1 LGHNT and CDR2 FRNRAP. This CDR3 is built from 13 residues. This chain's CDR3 is CASGLALAGGQFF. CDR3 DNA: TGTGCTAGTGGTTTGGCGCTAGCGGGGGGCCAGTTCTTC.

This clonotype was seen only a few times. The chain joins TRBV27 to TRBJ2-1; no clear D gene. Trimming shortened V by 7 bases and J by 0 bases, and 10 bases separated the two germline ends. CDR3 length: 14 amino acids. Looked up from germline, CDR1 is MNHEY and CDR2 is SMNVEV (reference sequence). The CDR3 DNA sequence: TGTGCCAGCAACGACCGTAGCTCCTACAATGAGCAGTTCTTC. Translation gives CASNDRSSYNEQFF.

The V gene is TRBV6-2 or TRBV6-3, the J gene TRBJ2-5; unclear D gene. This CDR3 contains 15 residues. The germline V gene encodes CDR1 MNHEY and CDR2 SVGEGT. Trimming pared 2 bases from V and 2 bases from J, leaving 12 bases between. CDR3 nucleotides: TGTGCCAGCAGTTACAGGCAGCTTTTACAAGAGACCCAGTACTTC. It specifies CASSYRQLLQETQYF.

This clonotype has more than one count but fewer than ten. The chain combines TRBV29-1 with TRBJ2-1, with TRBD2 as a possible D gene (5 bases). Germline lookup yields CDR1 SQVTM and CDR2 ANQGSEA. The CDR3 sequence is 14 residues long. The ends were cut back, 7 bases at V and 5 bases at J, with 18 bases in the middle. The CDR3 is CSADGGDFDNEQFF. CDR3 sequence (DNA): TGCAGCGCCGACGGAGGAGACTTTGACAATGAGCAGTTCTTC.

The chain recombines TRBV5-1 with TRBJ2-7; D uncertain. Looked up from germline, CDR1 is SGHRS and CDR2 is YFSETQ. V was shortened by 2 bases and J by 6 bases, with 12 bases between the two germline ends. CDR3 size: 13 residues. The CDR3 loop reads CASSFGGFSEQYF. The CDR3 region has the DNA TGCGCCAGCAGCTTTGGTGGGTTCAGCGAGCAGTACTTC.

V usage is TRBV6-5 and J usage is TRBJ2-4, with 8 bases fitting TRBD2. J was trimmed by 0 bases and V by 6 bases; bases with no gene match: 1. The CDR3 extends over 14 amino acids. CDR1 is MNHEY, CDR2 SVGAGI, per germline. CDR3 sequence reads: CASRAGGAKNIQYF. In DNA, the CDR3 is TGTGCCAGCAGGGCGGGGGGAGCCAAAAACATTCAGTACTTC.

This clonotype was seen a few times. This chain uses TRBV29-1 with TRBJ2-1; tentatively, D is TRBD1 or TRBD2 (6 bases each). Trimming cost V 7 bases and J 9 bases, with 16 bases left between them. Germline-derived CDR1 and CDR2 are SQVTM and ANQGSEA. The length of the CDR3 is 12 residues. Here the CDR3 DNA reads TGCAGCGCCCAGGAGGGGGGCGCTGAGCAGTTCTTC. Amino acids: CSAQEGGAEQFF.

This clonotype showed up just a few times. The rearrangement uses TRBV6-2 or TRBV6-3 and TRBJ2-2; 8 bases fit TRBD1. Germline CDR1 reads MNHEY; CDR2 reads SVGEGT. The CDR3 contains 13 residues. Losses at the gene ends were 4 bases for V and 6 bases for J; bases not matched to a gene: 1. CDR3 sequence: CASSWTGSGELFF. The CDR3 DNA reads as TGTGCCAGCAGTTGGACAGGGTCCGGGGAGCTGTTTTTT.

Many counts were recorded for this clonotype. This sequence joins TRBV9 and TRBJ2-3; D not resolved. Trimming removed 0 bases from V and 9 bases from J, with 8 bases in between. Per the germline V gene, CDR1 is SGDLS and CDR2 is YYNGEE. The CDR3 is 12 residues long. CDR3 sequence (DNA): TGTGCCAGCAGCGTAGGAGACGGGACGCAGTATTTT. The encoded protein is CASSVGDGTQYF.

This clonotype was picked up a small number of times. The rearrangement uses TRBV3-1 and TRBJ2-1; D remains ambiguous. Per the germline V gene, CDR1 is LGHDT and CDR2 is YNNKEL (reference sequence). V lost 4 bases and J lost 3, with 7 bases in between. This CDR3 has 13 amino acids. This chain's CDR3 is CASSPTHYNEQFF. The DNA of the CDR3 is TGTGCCAGCAGCCCGACTCACTACAATGAGCAGTTCTTC.

J is TRBJ2-2 and V is TRBV11-2, with D unclear. The CDR3 has 19 amino acids. CDR1 is SGHAT, CDR2 FQNNGV, per germline. Trimming took 5 bases from V and 3 from J, leaving 25 bases between them. The chain's CDR3 is CASSVRSWPVGEDTGELFF. The CDR3 nucleotides are TGTGCCAGCAGCGTGAGGAGCTGGCCGGTAGGAGAGGACACCGGGGAGCTGTTTTTT. The complete variable domain, with remaining parts taken from reference TRBV11-2 and TRBJ2-2, reads EAGVAQSPRYKIIEKRQSVAFWCNPISGHATLYWYQQILGQGPKLLIQFQNNGVVDDSQLPKDRFSAERLKGVDSTLKIQPAKLEDSAVYLCASSVRSWPVGEDTGELFFGEGSRLTVL.

V usage is TRBV6-2 or TRBV6-3 and J usage is TRBJ2-3; TRBD2 agrees at 10 bases. The V gene end was trimmed by 2 bases and the J gene end by 3 bases; junction bases not matched to a gene: 11. There are 18 residues in the CDR3. The germline V gene has CDR1 MNHEY and CDR2 SVGEGT. CDR3 amino acids: CASSYPNERGGPTDTQYF. The CDR3 DNA reads TGTGCCAGCAGTTACCCGAACGAGCGGGGGGGACCTACAGATACGCAGTATTTT.

This clonotype has ten or more counts. The gene calls are TRBV18 and TRBJ1-4, with D perhaps matching TRBD1 (6 bases). CDR3 length equals 18 residues. Trimming removed 3 bases at V and 0 bases at J, with 17 bases between. Germline-derived CDR1 and CDR2 are KGHSH and LQKENI. The CDR3 region is CASSPSVGGVATNEKLFF. The DNA for the CDR3 is TGTGCCAGCTCACCCTCGGTGGGGGGCGTCGCAACTAATGAAAAACTGTTTTTT.

The J gene is TRBJ2-7, the V gene TRBV6-2 or TRBV6-3; TRBD2 is a possible D gene (7 bases). CDR1 is MNHEY and CDR2 is SVGEGT in the germline V gene. Trimming removed 1 base from V and 6 bases from J, with 16 bases in between. The CDR3 is made up of 15 amino acids. CDR3 in DNA: TGTGCCAGCAGTTACTGGGGGGGCCGGTCGGCCGAGCAGTACTTC. Its protein product is CASSYWGGRSAEQYF.

This chain joins TRBV3-1 and TRBJ2-5, with 10 positions matching TRBD1. CDR1 is LGHDT, CDR2 YNNKEL, per germline (reference sequence). The CDR3 covers 16 residues. The ends lost 3 bases at V and 2 bases at J; junction bases unmatched: 6. The CDR3 protein is CASSQGTGAVQETQYF. DNA for the CDR3: TGTGCCAGCAGCCAGGGGACAGGGGCTGTACAAGAGACCCAGTACTTC.

The V gene is TRBV20-1, the J gene TRBJ1-1; D is ambiguous. CDR1 is DFQATT and CDR2 is SNEGSKA in the germline V gene (reference sequence). The ends were cut back, 6 bases at V and 1 base at J, with 12 bases in the middle. The CDR3 loop spans 13 amino acids. CDR3 in amino acids: CSARSTENTEAFF. The CDR3 DNA sequence: TGCAGTGCGAGGAGTACAGAGAACACTGAAGCTTTCTTT.

This clonotype showed up just a few times. This chain joins TRBV10-3 and TRBJ2-7; D is ambiguous. In germline, CDR1 is ENHRY, CDR2 SYGVKD. The CDR3 runs 13 residues. V was trimmed by 3 bases and J by 5 bases, leaving 11 bases between them. CDR3: CAISDTRSHEQYF. CDR3 in DNA: TGTGCCATCAGTGATACAAGGTCCCACGAGCAGTACTTC.

This clonotype was seen a few times. V and J are TRBV7-2 and TRBJ2-5; 9 nucleotides agree with TRBD2. V dropped 2 bases and J dropped 5; count of bases not matched to a gene: 9. CDR1 is SGHTA, CDR2 FQGNSA, per germline. The CDR3 extends over 16 amino acids. The CDR3 DNA follows: TGTGCCAGCAGCTTACTAGCGGGGAACCCCCGGGAGACCCAGTACTTC. This encodes CASSLLAGNPRETQYF. Together with reference TRBV7-2 and TRBJ2-5, the CDR3 gives the full variable domain: GAGVSQSPSNKVTEKGKDVELRCDPISGHTALYWYRQSLGQGLEFLIYFQGNSAPDKSGLPSDRFSAERTGGSVSTLTIQRTQQEDSAVYLCASSLLAGNPRETQYFGPGTRLLVL.

There are a few counts of this clonotype. The chain couples TRBV7-9 to TRBJ2-7; tentatively, D is TRBD2 (6 bases). From germline, CDR1 is SEHNR and CDR2 FQNEAQ (reference sequence). Trimming took off 4 bases at V and 4 bases at J, with 8 bases between the two ends. This CDR3 is built from 12 residues. In DNA form, the CDR3 reads TGTGCCAGCAGCTACGGGACTTACGAGCAGTACTTC. Translating it yields CASSYGTYEQYF.

The gene calls are TRBV6-5 and TRBJ2-2; no reliable D call. CDR1 MNHEY and CDR2 SVGAGI come from the germline V gene. Trimming stripped 8 bases from V and 7 bases from J, with 14 bases between. The CDR3 loop spans 13 amino acids. The CDR3 nucleotides are TGTGCCAGCGGCACCAACATTGGCGGGGAGCTGTTTTTT. It specifies CASGTNIGGELFF.

This rearrangement joins TRBV29-1 to TRBJ2-7; either TRBD1 or TRBD2 may supply D (5 bases each). The CDR3 loop spans 15 amino acids. CDR1 and CDR2 from the germline V gene are SQVTM and ANQGSEA. V was cut by 6 bases and J by 2 bases, with 20 bases left in between. The CDR3 loop is CSVGIAGTVTYEQYF. The CDR3 DNA is TGCAGCGTAGGAATAGCCGGGACGGTCACCTACGAGCAGTACTTC.

This clonotype was seen a few times. The chain combines TRBV19 with TRBJ2-3; no clear D. Trimming pared 4 bases from V and 8 bases from J, leaving 19 bases between. The CDR3 covers 15 residues. CDR1 and CDR2 (germline): LNHDA, SQIVND (reference sequence). The CDR3 is CASSRYSTSLGTQYF. The DNA for the CDR3 is TGTGCCAGTAGTAGGTACAGCACCTCACTGGGTACGCAGTATTTT. The full variable domain, its missing parts supplied by reference TRBV19 and TRBJ2-3, is DGGITQSPKYLFRKEGQNVTLSCEQNLNHDAMYWYRQDPGQGLRLIYYSQIVNDFQKGDIAEGYSVSREKKESFPLTVTSAQKNPTAFYLCASSRYSTSLGTQYFGPGTRLTVL.

The table lists this clonotype with many counts. V is TRBV27 and J is TRBJ1-1; maybe TRBD1 (6 bases). The CDR3 extends over 14 amino acids. Germline V lookup: CDR1 MNHEY, CDR2 SMNVEV (reference sequence). Deletions cut 5 bases from V and 5 bases from J, with 15 bases between. The CDR3 region is CASSPLQGGTEAFF. The CDR3 coding sequence is TGTGCCAGCAGTCCGCTACAGGGAGGAACTGAAGCTTTCTTT.

A few counts support this clonotype. The chain couples TRBV6-2 or TRBV6-3 to TRBJ1-1; perhaps TRBD1 as D (5 bases). Germline CDR1 reads MNHEY; CDR2 reads SVGEGT. V lost 8 bases, J lost 3 bases, and 16 bases lay in between. There are 14 residues in the CDR3. In DNA, the CDR3 is TGTGCCAGCTGGGTCGGGACGGCCTACACTGAAGCTTTCTTT. Its protein is CASWVGTAYTEAFF.

At least ten counts were recorded for this clonotype. The chain recombines TRBV5-1 with TRBJ2-2, with D tentatively TRBD1 or TRBD2 (5 bases each). This CDR3 is 15 amino acids long. The germline V and J ends were trimmed by 2 bases and 2 bases, with 10 bases remaining between them. Germline CDR1 reads SGHRS; CDR2 reads YFSETQ. CDR3 in amino acids: CASSLSGANTGELFF. CDR3 sequence (DNA): TGCGCCAGCAGCTTATCCGGGGCAAACACCGGGGAGCTGTTTTTT.

This clonotype appeared many times. The chain uses TRBV20-1 and TRBJ2-3; possibly TRBD2 for D (6 bases). Germline V gene sequence: CDR1 DFQATT, CDR2 SNEGSKA (reference sequence). V gave up 6 bases and J gave up 1 base, with 17 bases separating them. The CDR3 spans 15 residues. Here the CDR3 reads CSAEGDSGRTDTQYF. DNA for the CDR3: TGCAGTGCAGAGGGAGATAGCGGACGCACAGATACGCAGTATTTT.

The chain carries TRBV6-2 or TRBV6-3 and TRBJ2-3, with D tentatively TRBD1 or TRBD2 (5 bases each). Per germline, CDR1 MNHEY and CDR2 SVGEGT. CDR3 length equals 17 residues. V gave up 5 bases and J gave up 4 bases, with 22 bases separating them. The CDR3, as DNA: TGTGCCAGCAGTAAGCCGGGGTCACCGGTAGGGGCAGATACGCAGTATTTT. This encodes CASSKPGSPVGADTQYF.